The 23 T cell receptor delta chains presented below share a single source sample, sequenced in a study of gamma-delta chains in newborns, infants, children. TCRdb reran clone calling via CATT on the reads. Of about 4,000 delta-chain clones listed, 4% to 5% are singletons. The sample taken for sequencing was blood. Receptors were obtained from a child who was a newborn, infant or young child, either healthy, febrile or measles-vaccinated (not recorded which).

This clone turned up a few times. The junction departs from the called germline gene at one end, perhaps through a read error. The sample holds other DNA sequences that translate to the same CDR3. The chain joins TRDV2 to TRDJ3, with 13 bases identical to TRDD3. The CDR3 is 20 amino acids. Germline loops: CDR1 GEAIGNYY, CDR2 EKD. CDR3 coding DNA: TGTGCCTGTGACGCCGTACTGGGGGATACGCCCTCCTGGGACACCCGACAGATGTTCTTC. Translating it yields CACDAVLGDTPSWDTRQMFF.

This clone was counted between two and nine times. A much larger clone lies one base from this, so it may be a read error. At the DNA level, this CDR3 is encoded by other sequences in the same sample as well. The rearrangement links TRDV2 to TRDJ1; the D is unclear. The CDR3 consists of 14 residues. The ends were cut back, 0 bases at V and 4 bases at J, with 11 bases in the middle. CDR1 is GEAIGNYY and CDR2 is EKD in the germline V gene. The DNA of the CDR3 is TGTGCCTGTGACACCCTCACGACACGCGATAAACTCATCTTT. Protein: CACDTLTTRDKLIF.

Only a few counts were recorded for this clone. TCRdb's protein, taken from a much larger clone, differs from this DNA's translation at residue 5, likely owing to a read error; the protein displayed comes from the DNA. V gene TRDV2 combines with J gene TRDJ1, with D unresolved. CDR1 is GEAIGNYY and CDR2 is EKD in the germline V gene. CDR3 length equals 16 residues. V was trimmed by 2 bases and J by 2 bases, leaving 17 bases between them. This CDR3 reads CACDILGPVVTDKLIF. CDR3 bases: TGTGCCTGTGACATTCTAGGCCCGGTCGTAACCGATAAACTCATCTTT.

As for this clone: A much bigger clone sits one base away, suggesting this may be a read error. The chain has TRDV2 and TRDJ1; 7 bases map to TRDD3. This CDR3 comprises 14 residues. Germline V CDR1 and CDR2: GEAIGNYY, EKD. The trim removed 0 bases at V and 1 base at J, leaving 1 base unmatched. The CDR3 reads CACDTWGTTDKLIF. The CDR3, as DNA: TGTGCCTGTGACACCTGGGGGACCACCGATAAACTCATCTTT.

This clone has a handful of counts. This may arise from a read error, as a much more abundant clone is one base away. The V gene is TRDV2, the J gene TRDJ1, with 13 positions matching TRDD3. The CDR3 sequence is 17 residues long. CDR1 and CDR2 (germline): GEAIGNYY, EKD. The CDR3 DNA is TGTGCCGGTGACCTTCTAACTGGGGGATACGCGACCGATAAACTCATCTTT. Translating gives CAGDLLTGGYATDKLIF.

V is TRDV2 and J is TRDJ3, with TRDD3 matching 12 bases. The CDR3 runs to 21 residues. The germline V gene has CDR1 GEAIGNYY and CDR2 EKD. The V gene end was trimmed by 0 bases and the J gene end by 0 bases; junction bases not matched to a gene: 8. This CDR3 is CACDTASTGGYSSWDTRQMFF. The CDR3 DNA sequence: TGTGCCTGTGACACCGCAAGTACTGGGGGATACAGCTCCTGGGACACCCGACAGATGTTTTTC.

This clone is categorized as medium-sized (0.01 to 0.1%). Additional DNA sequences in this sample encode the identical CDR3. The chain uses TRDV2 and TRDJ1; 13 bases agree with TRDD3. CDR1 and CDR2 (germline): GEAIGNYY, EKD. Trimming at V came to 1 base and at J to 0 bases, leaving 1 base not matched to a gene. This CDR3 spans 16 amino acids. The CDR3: CACDTLGDTYTDKLIF. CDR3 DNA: TGTGCCTGTGACACACTGGGGGATACGTACACCGATAAACTCATCTTT.

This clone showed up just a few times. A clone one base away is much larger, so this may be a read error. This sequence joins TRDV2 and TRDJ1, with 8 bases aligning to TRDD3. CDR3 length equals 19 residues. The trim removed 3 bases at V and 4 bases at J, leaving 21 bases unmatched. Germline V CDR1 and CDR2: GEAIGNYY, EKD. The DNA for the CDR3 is TGTGCCTGTGACGCACTGGGGGCCCAGCCCGGCCATAGGGGCGATAAACTCATCTTT. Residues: CACDALGAQPGHRGDKLIF.

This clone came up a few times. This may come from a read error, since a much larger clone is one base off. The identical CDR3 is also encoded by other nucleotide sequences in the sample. Here the CDR3 reads CACDYWGALRNTDKLIF. In DNA form, the CDR3 reads TGTGCCTGTGATTACTGGGGGGCTCTACGGAACACCGATAAACTCATCTTT. The chain employs TRDV2 and TRDJ1; 8 positions agree with TRDD3. J was trimmed by 0 bases and V by 4 bases; bases with no gene match: 12. The CDR3 has 17 amino acids. Germline V gene lookup returns CDR1 GEAIGNYY and CDR2 EKD.

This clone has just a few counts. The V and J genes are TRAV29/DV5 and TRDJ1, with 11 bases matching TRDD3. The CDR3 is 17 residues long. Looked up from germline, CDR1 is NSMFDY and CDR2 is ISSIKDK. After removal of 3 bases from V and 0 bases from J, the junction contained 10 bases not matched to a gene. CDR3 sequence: CAAKLMGDTGNTDKLIF. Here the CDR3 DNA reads TGTGCAGCAAAGCTAATGGGGGATACGGGGAACACCGATAAACTCATCTTT.

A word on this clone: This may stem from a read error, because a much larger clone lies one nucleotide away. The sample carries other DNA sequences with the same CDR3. In DNA form, the CDR3 reads TGCGCCTGTGACCTTCTTGGGCACACCGATAAACTCATCTTT. Amino acids: CACDLLGHTDKLIF. The J gene is TRDJ1, the V gene TRDV2, with a tentative D call TRDD2 (5 bases). The CDR3 length is 14 residues. Germline V gene lookup returns CDR1 GEAIGNYY and CDR2 EKD.

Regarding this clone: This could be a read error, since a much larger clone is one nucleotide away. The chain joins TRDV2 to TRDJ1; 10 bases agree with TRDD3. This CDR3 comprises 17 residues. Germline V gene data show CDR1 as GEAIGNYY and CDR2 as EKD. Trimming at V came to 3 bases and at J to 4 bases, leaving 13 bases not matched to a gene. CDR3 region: CACDALLGDTWNDKLIF. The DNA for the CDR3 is TGTGCCTGTGACGCCCTGTTGGGGGATACTTGGAACGATAAACTCATCTTT.

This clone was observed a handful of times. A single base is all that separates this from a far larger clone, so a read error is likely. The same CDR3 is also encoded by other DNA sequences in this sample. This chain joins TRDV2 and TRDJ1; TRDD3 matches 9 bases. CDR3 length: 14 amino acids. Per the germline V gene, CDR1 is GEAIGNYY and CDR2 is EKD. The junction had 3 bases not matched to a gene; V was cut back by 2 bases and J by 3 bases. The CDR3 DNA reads TGTGCCTGTGACATACTGGGGGACGCCGATAAACTCATCTTT. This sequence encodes CACDILGDADKLIF.

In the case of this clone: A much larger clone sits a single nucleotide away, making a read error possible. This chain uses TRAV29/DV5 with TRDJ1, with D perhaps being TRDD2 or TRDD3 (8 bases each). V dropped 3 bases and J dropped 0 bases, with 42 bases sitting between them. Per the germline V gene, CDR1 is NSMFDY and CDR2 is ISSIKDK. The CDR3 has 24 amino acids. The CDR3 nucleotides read TGTGCAGCAACCGAGGGTCACCTTCCTAGTGTACTCTCCCGTACTGGGGGGTACACCGATAAACTCATCTTT. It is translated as CAATEGHLPSVLSRTGGYTDKLIF.

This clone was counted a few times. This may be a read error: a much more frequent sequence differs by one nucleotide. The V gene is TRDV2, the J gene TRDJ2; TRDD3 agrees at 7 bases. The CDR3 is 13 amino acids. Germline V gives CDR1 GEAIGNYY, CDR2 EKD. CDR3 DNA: TGTGCCCGTGACTACTGGGGGACAGCACAACTCTTCTTT. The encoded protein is CARDYWGTAQLFF.

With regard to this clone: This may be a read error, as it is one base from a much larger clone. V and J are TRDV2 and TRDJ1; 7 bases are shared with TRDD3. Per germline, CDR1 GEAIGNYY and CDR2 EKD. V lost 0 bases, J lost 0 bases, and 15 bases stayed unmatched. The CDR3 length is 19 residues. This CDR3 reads CACDTVGVLGRDYTDKLIF. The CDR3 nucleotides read TGTGCCTGTGACACCGTGGGTGTACTGGGGAGAGATTACACCGATAAACTCATCTTT.

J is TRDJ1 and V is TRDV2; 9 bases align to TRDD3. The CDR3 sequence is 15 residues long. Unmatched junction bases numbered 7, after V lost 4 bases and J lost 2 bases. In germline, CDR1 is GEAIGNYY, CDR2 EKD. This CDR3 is CACEGLGERTDKLIF. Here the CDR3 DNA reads TGTGCCTGTGAGGGACTGGGGGAACGTACCGATAAACTCATCTTT.

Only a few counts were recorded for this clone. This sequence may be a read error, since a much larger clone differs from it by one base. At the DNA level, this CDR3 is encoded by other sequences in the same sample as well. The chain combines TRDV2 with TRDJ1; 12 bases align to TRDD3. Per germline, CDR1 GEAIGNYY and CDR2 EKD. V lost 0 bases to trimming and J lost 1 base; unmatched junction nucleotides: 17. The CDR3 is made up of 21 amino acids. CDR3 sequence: CACDTVGSGGYGRGGTDKLIF. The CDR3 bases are TGTGCCTGTGACACCGTAGGATCTGGGGGATACGGACGGGGAGGCACCGATAAACTCATCTTT.

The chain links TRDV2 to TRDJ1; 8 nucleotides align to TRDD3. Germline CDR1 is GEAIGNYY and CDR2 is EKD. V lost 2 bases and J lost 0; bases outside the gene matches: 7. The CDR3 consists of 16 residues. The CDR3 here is CACDITGGLYTDKLIF. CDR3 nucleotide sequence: TGTGCCTGTGACATTACTGGGGGCTTGTACACCGATAAACTCATCTTT.

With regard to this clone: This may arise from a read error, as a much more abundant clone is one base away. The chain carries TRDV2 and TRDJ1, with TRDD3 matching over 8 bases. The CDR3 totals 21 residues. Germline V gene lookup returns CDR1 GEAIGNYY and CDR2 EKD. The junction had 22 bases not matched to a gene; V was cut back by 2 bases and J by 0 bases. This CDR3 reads CACDKVVGDASTSPYTDKLIF. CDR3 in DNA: TGTGCCTGTGACAAGGTAGTGGGGGATGCCTCCACCTCTCCATACACCGATAAACTCATCTTT.

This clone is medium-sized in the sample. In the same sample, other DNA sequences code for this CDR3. This CDR3 is CACDRLGDTQTTDKLIF. In DNA form, the CDR3 reads TGTGCCTGTGACCGACTGGGGGATACTCAGACGACCGATAAACTCATCTTT. The genes are TRDV2 and TRDJ1; the match to TRDD3 covers 12 bases. V lost 3 bases, J lost 2 bases, and 9 bases stayed unmatched. The CDR3 extends over 17 amino acids. CDR1 GEAIGNYY and CDR2 EKD come from the germline V gene.

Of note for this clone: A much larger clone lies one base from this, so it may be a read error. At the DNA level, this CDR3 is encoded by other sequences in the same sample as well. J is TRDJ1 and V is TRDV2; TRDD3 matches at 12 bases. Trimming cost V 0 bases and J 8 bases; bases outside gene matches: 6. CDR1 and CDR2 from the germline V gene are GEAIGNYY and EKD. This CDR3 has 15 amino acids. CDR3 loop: CACDTLGDTDDKLIF. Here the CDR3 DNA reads TGTGCCTGTGACACCCTGGGGGATACGGACGACAAACTCATCTTT.

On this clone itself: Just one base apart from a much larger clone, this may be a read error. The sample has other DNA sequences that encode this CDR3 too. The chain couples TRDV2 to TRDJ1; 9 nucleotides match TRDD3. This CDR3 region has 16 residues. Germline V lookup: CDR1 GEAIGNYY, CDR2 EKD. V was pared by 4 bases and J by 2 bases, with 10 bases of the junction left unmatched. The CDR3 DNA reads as TGTGCCTGTGATATACTGGGGGACATTTCGACCGATAAACTCATCTTT. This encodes CACDILGDISTDKLIF.